These 8 T cell receptor beta chains came from one sample sequenced in a study of OX40 agonist ivuxolimab in advanced cancers. TCRdb's table, derived via immunoSEQ multiplex PCR, lists solely in-frame clones and lacks some. The sample has 15,000 to 20,000 clones; roughly 80% are singletons. The specimen was CD4+ or CD8+ T cells sorted from blood, collected in a trial of the OX40 agonist ivuxolimab. All receptors come from an adult with an advanced solid tumor such as melanoma, head and neck, liver or kidney cancer.

By proportion, this clone is large (0.1 to 1%). The rearrangement links TRBV30 to TRBJ1-3, with a tentative D call TRBD1 (5 bases). The ends were cut back, 2 bases at V and 0 bases at J, with 20 bases in the middle. The CDR3 extends over 18 amino acids. CDR1 and CDR2 (germline): GTSNPN, SVGIG (reference sequence). In DNA form, the CDR3 reads TGTGCCTGGAGTCGGGCAGGCGGGGGAGCTCGCTCTGGAAACACCATATATTTT. This encodes CAWSRAGGGARSGNTIYF.

In DNA, the CDR3 is TGTGCCAGCAGCTTGGGGGGGGTAGGCCGAGAGACCCAGTACTTC. Translation gives CASSLGGVGRETQYF. This chain uses TRBV11-2 with TRBJ2-5; 7 nucleotides align to TRBD2. Germline CDR1 and CDR2: SGHAT and FQNNGV. This CDR3 is 15 amino acids long. V shed 3 bases, J shed 4 bases, and the junction held 8 bases outside the gene matches.

The rearrangement links TRBV21-1 to TRBJ2-3. TRBV21-1 is a listed pseudogene. This CDR3 spans 14 amino acids. In DNA form, the CDR3 reads TGTGCCAGCAGCAAAGTGGTGGATCTAGATACGCAGTATTTT. It yields the protein CASSKVVDLDTQYF.

This clone was observed a few times. This rearrangement joins TRBV19 to TRBJ2-2, with a possible D match to TRBD1 (5 bases). The V gene's germline CDR1 is LNHDA and CDR2 SQIVND (reference sequence). V lost 6 bases, J lost 6 bases, and 11 bases lay in between. The length of the CDR3 is 13 residues. The CDR3 nucleotides are TGTGCCAGTAGCCCTGGGGCTGCCGGGGAGCTGTTTTTT. Translated, it gives CASSPGAAGELFF.

As DNA, the CDR3 is TGTGCCAGCAGCTTCTCGCGCAACGGACAACTGAACACTGAAGCTTTCTTT. It codes for CASSFSRNGQLNTEAFF. The chain carries TRBV7-8 and TRBJ1-1, with a weak D call TRBD1 (5 bases). The germline V and J ends were trimmed by 3 bases and 0 bases, with 17 bases remaining between them. Per the germline V gene, CDR1 is SGHVS and CDR2 is FQNEAQ. The CDR3 runs to 17 residues.

The chain employs TRBV27 and TRBJ1-5, with TRBD1 matching 9 bases. This CDR3 region has 14 residues. J was trimmed by 7 bases and V by 3 bases; bases with no gene match: 4. Germline loops: CDR1 MNHEY, CDR2 SMNVEV (reference sequence). CDR3 loop: CASSLGQGGQPQHF. The CDR3 nucleotides read TGTGCCAGCAGTTTGGGACAGGGTGGACAGCCCCAGCATTTT.

V usage is TRBV21-1 and J usage is TRBJ1-5. TRBV21-1 is annotated as a pseudogene. The CDR3 runs to 15 residues. CDR3 sequence: CASSTRQRGNQPQHF. CDR3 nucleotides: TGTGCCAGCAGCACTCGACAGCGGGGCAATCAGCCCCAGCATTTT.

The chain uses TRBV7-8 and TRBJ1-5; unclear D gene. The CDR3 sequence is 16 residues long. Germline loops: CDR1 SGHVS, CDR2 FQNEAQ. V was clipped by 2 bases and J by 5 bases, with 16 bases between them. The CDR3 DNA reads as TGTGCCAGCAGCTTATCATCCGCGCACGGGTATCAGCCCCAGCATTTT. Translating gives CASSLSSAHGYQPQHF.